Presented here are 7 T cell receptor beta chains from one specimen sequenced in a study of shared clonotypes between healthy human individuals. Only in-frame clones appear in the TCRdb table, and some are missing; sequencing was by immunoSEQ multiplex PCR. The data contain roughly 490,000 clones, 70% to 85% of them singletons. The sequenced material came from PBMCs. Receptors originate from a woman between 40 and 55 years old in good health. Some clones in this sample may be carry-over from other donors' samples.

DNA for the CDR3: TGTGCCACCAGCAGAGATTGGACCCGCAGGGGGGCAACACATCTAGCTTTCTTT. It yields the protein CATSRDWTRRGATHLAFF. This chain connects TRBV15 to TRBJ1-1, with TRBD1 identical over 7 bases. CDR1 LNHNV and CDR2 YYDKDF come from the germline V gene (reference sequence). The junction had 20 bases not matched to a gene; V was cut back by 0 bases and J by 10 bases. The CDR3 length is 18 residues.

This clone was recorded at least ten times. This chain connects TRBV28 to TRBJ1-1; D may be TRBD1 (6 bases). The CDR3 runs to 11 residues. Germline CDR1 and CDR2: MDHEN and SYDVKM. The V end lost 6 bases, the J end lost 5 bases, and 7 bases lay between the germline ends. This CDR3 reads CASRDRTEAFF. The CDR3 nucleotides read TGTGCCAGCAGAGACAGGACTGAAGCTTTCTTT.

The chain employs TRBV19 and TRBJ1-5; D is undetermined. Germline V CDR1 and CDR2: LNHDA, SQIVND (reference sequence). The CDR3 contains 14 residues. Trimming shortened V by 3 bases and J by 5 bases, and 11 bases separated the two germline ends. The CDR3 reads CASSMANEDQPQHF. DNA for the CDR3: TGTGCCAGTAGTATGGCCAATGAGGATCAGCCCCAGCATTTT.

The chain uses TRBV7-2 and TRBJ2-3, with D possibly matching TRBD1 (5 bases). Germline-derived CDR1 and CDR2 are SGHTA and FQGNSA. The CDR3 is 14 residues long. Trimming removed 3 bases from V and 2 bases from J, with 9 bases in between. The CDR3: CASSFQGYTDTQYF. The CDR3 coding sequence is TGTGCCAGCAGCTTCCAGGGTTACACAGATACGCAGTATTTT.

The chain is built from TRBV7-2 and TRBJ2-7, with 7 bases aligning to TRBD2. CDR1 SGHTA and CDR2 FQGNSA come from the germline V gene. The CDR3 has 15 amino acids. J gave up 0 bases and V 3 bases, and 5 bases lay outside the gene matches. CDR3 loop: CASSLASGHSYEQYF. The CDR3 DNA reads as TGTGCCAGCAGCTTGGCTAGCGGTCACTCCTACGAGCAGTACTTC.

The CDR3 nucleotides read TGTGCCAGTAGTCCACAGGGTAGCCAGAGGTTTGGCTACACCTTC. This gives the protein CASSPQGSQRFGYTF. V usage is TRBV19 and J usage is TRBJ1-2; possible D gene TRBD1, 6 bases. The CDR3 sequence is 15 residues long. The V gene lost 5 bases and the J gene lost 7 bases, with 20 bases spanning the gap. The germline CDR1 and CDR2 sequences are LNHDA and SQIVND (reference sequence).

The J gene is TRBJ1-1, the V gene TRBV5-1; D gene uncertain. Germline-derived CDR1 and CDR2 are SGHRS and YFSETQ. CDR3 length: 15 amino acids. V lost 1 base and J lost 4, with 14 bases in between. The CDR3 sequence: CASSLYESGGTEAFF. DNA for the CDR3: TGCGCCAGCAGCTTGTACGAGAGCGGAGGCACTGAAGCTTTCTTT.